This record concerns one T cell receptor beta chain sequence. The clone's antigen remains unknown. Base qualities are missing; no much larger clone stands one base away. TCRbeta CDR3 regions were amplified from genomic DNA using the immunoSEQ Assay, a bias-controlled multiplex PCR. As for the original processing: The number of nucleated cells in each sample was estimated by amplification of reference gene primers within the assay. Sequence reads were collapsed and filtered to measure the absolute abundance of every unique TCRbeta CDR3 rearrangement. For each sample, productive Simpson clonality was calculated by taking the square root of Simpson's diversity index across productive rearrangements. Not all clones reach the TCRdb copy of this immuneACCESS table, which keeps in-frame sequences only. Checked studies attribute under half of the gap to unresolved V genes and leave the rest unexplained. From that table come the V and J calls and clone size; the DNA was used to work out D and trimming. For this sample the table gives hundreds of thousands of clones, of which more than 80% were detected only once. The biggest ten clones account for roughly 1.1% of the sample.

V lost 5 bases and J lost 4 bases, and the count of bases not matched to a germline gene is 7. The CDR3 runs 16 amino acids, cysteine and phenylalanine included. The only DNA kept is the CDR3, 48 bases in frame from the first base. The germline V gene (reference sequence) specifies SEHNR as CDR1 and FQNEAQ as CDR2. The data were taken from a study of blood T cell repertoires in COVID-19 (dated by TCRdb to about 2020). Background on the whole study: Collaborator samples came from the United States, Italy and Spain and covered acute and convalescent phases of COVID-19. The prospective study material was composed of cDNA or gDNA derived from T cells, B-cell-depleted T cells, or PBMCs. Samples were obtained from the ongoing ImmuneRACE study (first 160 participants) and from over 1,000 subjects provided by 6 global collaborators. Deeply sampled blood TCRbeta repertoires from subjects exposed to, actively infected with, or recovered from COVID-19 were included in the dataset. Where HLA class I and class II types were available, the types were taken from metadata supplied by the sample provider, not from assay-based typing. The repertoires were made available in a free public database intended to serve as a resource for research on the immune response to SARS-CoV-2. The sample metadata nearly always contained a de-identified subject ID, COVID-19 status, age in years and sex.

Participants in the prospective study were aged 18 to 89 years, lived in approximately 26 United States geographic areas, and enrolled through a virtual design. In the prospective study, cohorts were assigned on the basis of participant-reported clinical history obtained from a screening survey and a study questionnaire. Recovered participants in ImmuneRACE Cohort 3 were defined by two consecutive negative NP/OP PCR tests, clearance by a healthcare professional, or resolution of symptoms. In the prospective study, whole blood, serum and a nasopharyngeal or oropharyngeal swab were collected from each participant by mobile phlebotomists. Participants in the prospective study had the option to provide additional blood draws and questionnaires over an approximately 2-month period. Before DNA extraction, prospective study blood samples were shipped either frozen or at room temperature. Paper-wide results and their limitations: The quantity of clinical and demographic metadata differed by source and by participant and was supplied without curation.

The chain is encoded by TRBV7-9 joined to TRBJ2-7; the central 14 bases match TRBD2. Sequencing was performed on PBMCs or T cells enriched from blood (not recorded which). The sequence came from a man aged 30 to 45 who had recovered from COVID-19. The sequence in DNA is TGTGCCAGCAGCCAGGGGACTAGCGGGAGTGGATACGAGCAGTACTTC. It translates to CASSQGTSGSGYEQYF. With the portions outside the CDR3 filled from the reference TRBV7-9 and TRBJ2-7 genes, the complete variable region becomes DTGVSQNPRHKITKRGQNVTFRCDPISEHNRLYWYRQTLGQGPEFLTYFQNEAQLEKSRLLSDRFSAERPKGSFSTLEIQRTEQGDSAMYLCASSQGTSGSGYEQYFGPGTRLTVT.